The 15 T cell receptor beta chains in this list originate from one sample, sequenced in a study of blood T cell repertoires in COVID-19. Profiled with immunoSEQ multiplex PCR; TCRdb holds only in-frame clones, not every one. The sample lists 210,000 or so clones, roughly 81% occurring once. The sample consisted of peripheral blood. The receptors here all came from a woman in her 70s with active or convalescent COVID-19.

This chain uses TRBV18 with TRBJ1-1; a possible D gene is TRBD1 (5 bases). CDR1 is KGHSH and CDR2 is LQKENI in the germline V gene. V was shortened by 8 bases and J by 2 bases, with 12 bases between the two germline ends. The CDR3 extends over 13 amino acids. CDR3 nucleotides: TGTGCCAGCACATCCGGGGGAAACACTGAAGCTTTCTTT. It specifies CASTSGGNTEAFF. The entire variable domain, with the rest obtained from reference TRBV18 and TRBJ1-1, is as follows: NAGVMQNPRHLVRRRGQEARLRCSPMKGHSHVYWYRQLPEEGLKFMVYLQKENIIDESGMPKERFSAEFPKEGPSILRIQQVVRGDSAAYFCASTSGGNTEAFFGQGTRLTVV.

The V call is TRBV9, the J call TRBJ2-1; a weak D match, TRBD1 (6 bases). The CDR3 covers 11 residues. The germline V gene has CDR1 SGDLS and CDR2 YYNGEE. Trimming pared 7 bases from V and 8 bases from J, leaving 10 bases between. The CDR3 spells CASGGPDEQFF. The CDR3 DNA follows: TGTGCCAGCGGGGGCCCTGATGAGCAGTTCTTC.

The gene calls are TRBV6-1 and TRBJ1-1; 7 nucleotides agree with TRBD1. V lost 1 base, J lost 8 bases, and 1 base stayed unmatched. This CDR3 is 12 amino acids long. The germline V gene encodes CDR1 MNHNS and CDR2 SASEGT. CDR3 loop: CASSEGGQEAFF. DNA for the CDR3: TGTGCCAGCAGTGAAGGGGGACAGGAAGCTTTCTTT.

The V gene is TRBV18, the J gene TRBJ2-3, with 8 bases fitting TRBD2. There are 16 residues in the CDR3. Germline-derived CDR1 and CDR2 are KGHSH and LQKENI. V was clipped by 2 bases and J by 4 bases; unmatched bases: 8. The CDR3 DNA reads TGTGCCAGCTCACCATATTCGGGAGGGCCATCAGATACGCAGTATTTT. This gives the protein CASSPYSGGPSDTQYF.

The chain couples TRBV19 to TRBJ2-1; 10 bases agree with TRBD2. The germline CDR1 and CDR2 sequences are LNHDA and SQIVND (reference sequence). The CDR3 has 15 amino acids. J was trimmed by 6 bases and V by 4 bases; bases with no gene match: 6. CDR3: CASSTSGLARNEQFF. CDR3 in DNA: TGTGCCAGTAGTACATCGGGACTAGCGCGCAATGAGCAGTTCTTC. The whole variable domain, filled in from reference TRBV19 and TRBJ2-1, reads DGGITQSPKYLFRKEGQNVTLSCEQNLNHDAMYWYRQDPGQGLRLIYYSQIVNDFQKGDIAEGYSVSREKKESFPLTVTSAQKNPTAFYLCASSTSGLARNEQFFGPGTRLTVL.

V gene TRBV7-9 combines with J gene TRBJ2-7, with 7 bases aligning to TRBD1. CDR1 is SEHNR and CDR2 is FQNEAQ in the germline V gene (reference sequence). The CDR3 consists of 14 residues. V gave up 7 bases and J gave up 2 bases; unmatched junction bases: 8. CDR3 in DNA: TGTGCCAGCACCCTGACAGGGTCCACCTACGAGCAGTACTTC. It encodes CASTLTGSTYEQYF.

This clone has only a few counts. The identical CDR3 is also encoded by other nucleotide sequences in the sample. The chain uses TRBV4-1 and TRBJ1-5; perhaps TRBD1 as D (6 bases). Germline lookup yields CDR1 MGHRA and CDR2 YSYEKL. The V gene lost 1 base and the J gene lost 0 bases, with 7 bases spanning the gap. The CDR3 is 15 amino acids. The chain's CDR3 is CASSQGTVSNQPQHF. CDR3 DNA sequence: TGCGCCAGCAGCCAAGGGACAGTTAGCAATCAGCCCCAGCATTTT.

J is TRBJ1-2 and V is TRBV6-1; D gene uncertain. Germline CDR1 MNHNS, CDR2 SASEGT. This CDR3 is 10 amino acids long. Trimming took off 3 bases at V and 8 bases at J, with 4 bases between the two ends. The CDR3 spells CASSESGYTF. CDR3 nucleotide sequence: TGTGCCAGCAGTGAGAGCGGCTACACCTTC.

J is TRBJ2-7 and V is TRBV10-2, with 14 bases fitting TRBD2. V shed 6 bases and J 0 bases; nucleotides not matched to a gene: 4. CDR3 size: 16 residues. Per the germline V gene, CDR1 is WSHSY and CDR2 is SAAADI. CDR3: CASRRGTSGSSYEQYF. The CDR3, as DNA: TGCGCCAGCAGAAGGGGGACTAGCGGGAGCTCCTACGAGCAGTACTTC.

This chain uses TRBV5-6 with TRBJ1-1; a weak D match, TRBD1 (5 bases). The V end lost 4 bases, the J end lost 0 bases, and 10 bases lay between the germline ends. This CDR3 spans 14 amino acids. Per the germline V gene, CDR1 is SGHDT and CDR2 is YYEEEE. The CDR3 loop is CASSLLTVNTEAFF. The DNA for the CDR3 is TGTGCCAGCAGCCTCCTGACAGTGAACACTGAAGCTTTCTTT.

The chain is built from TRBV7-8 and TRBJ1-1; a possible D gene is TRBD1 (5 bases). The germline CDR1 and CDR2 sequences are SGHVS and FQNEAQ. The CDR3 has 12 residues. Trimming left V 0 bases short and J 10 bases short, with 9 bases between. This chain's CDR3 is CASSLAGRVAFF. In DNA form, the CDR3 reads TGTGCCAGCAGCTTAGCCGGCAGGGTAGCTTTCTTT.

This chain connects TRBV5-1 to TRBJ2-1, with 15 bases identical to TRBD2. Unmatched junction bases numbered 12, after V lost 5 bases and J lost 0 bases. Germline CDR1 SGHRS, CDR2 YFSETQ. The CDR3 runs 20 residues. The CDR3 reads CASRSYTGTSGRSSYNEQFF. The CDR3 DNA follows: TGCGCCAGCAGGTCCTATACCGGGACTAGCGGGAGGAGCTCCTACAATGAGCAGTTCTTC. Full variable domain (rest looked up from reference TRBV5-1 and TRBJ2-1): KAGVTQTPRYLIKTRGQQVTLSCSPISGHRSVSWYQQTPGQGLQFLFEYFSETQRNKGNFPGRFSGRQFSNSRSEMNVSTLELGDSALYLCASRSYTGTSGRSSYNEQFFGPGTRLTVL.

The chain is built from TRBV28 and TRBJ1-1; D is ambiguous. Germline loops: CDR1 MDHEN, CDR2 SYDVKM. The germline V and J ends were trimmed by 7 bases and 1 base, with 13 bases remaining between them. This CDR3 has 14 residues. The CDR3 DNA sequence: TGTGCCAGCACCCCCGCGCCGAGGAACACTGAAGCTTTCTTT. This gives the protein CASTPAPRNTEAFF.

The chain couples TRBV9 to TRBJ2-3, with D perhaps TRBD2 (5 bases). V lost 0 bases and J 3 bases, leaving 11 bases between the germline ends. The germline gives CDR1 SGDLS, CDR2 YYNGEE. CDR3 length: 15 amino acids. The CDR3 sequence: CASSVVGWETDTQYF. For the CDR3, the DNA is TGTGCCAGCAGCGTAGTTGGGTGGGAGACAGATACGCAGTATTTT. Full variable domain (outside the CDR3, taken from reference TRBV9 and TRBJ2-3): DSGVTQTPKHLITATGQRVTLRCSPRSGDLSVYWYQQSLDQGLQFLIQYYNGEERAKGNILERFSAQQFPDLHSELNLSSLELGDSALYFCASSVVGWETDTQYFGPGTRLTVL.

V is TRBV19 and J is TRBJ2-7; 9 bases match TRBD1. CDR1 and CDR2 from the germline V gene are LNHDA and SQIVND (reference sequence). The CDR3 has 15 residues. J was trimmed by 1 base and V by 5 bases; bases with no gene match: 6. CDR3 nucleotide sequence: TGTGCCAGTAGTTTCGACAGGGGGAGTTCCTACGAGCAGTACTTC. It yields the protein CASSFDRGSSYEQYF.